The next 30 T cell receptor beta chains were all read from a single sample in a study of radiation and T cells in renal cell carcinoma (dated by TCRdb to the early 2020s). What this sample's time point label stands for: blood 2 weeks post-SBRT. Explained via the paper, the treatment or condition label denotes: 15 Gy SBRT to primary tumor, nephrectomy 4 weeks later. Libraries were made using the immunoSEQ multiplex PCR assay. In its TCRdb copy, this immuneACCESS table keeps in-frame sequences only and misses some clones. Where compared with another copy, unresolved V genes explain less than half of these, and the others have no known cause. In this sample the table shows 95,000 to 150,000 clones, 65% to 85% of which occur a single time. The ten largest account for approximately 5% of the sample. The source material was blood, sampled from a patient whose treatment included radiotherapy and nephrectomy. These receptors originate from a man in his forties or fifties with renal cell carcinoma.

J is TRBJ2-1 and V is TRBV9; D may match TRBD1 or TRBD2 (5 bases each). CDR1 is SGDLS, CDR2 YYNGEE, per germline. The CDR3 contains 16 residues. The V gene lost 0 bases and the J gene lost 0 bases, with 10 bases spanning the gap. The CDR3 DNA follows: TGTGCCAGCAGCGTAGGTGGGACCGTCTCCTACAATGAGCAGTTCTTC. This codes for CASSVGGTVSYNEQFF.

The rearrangement joins TRBV5-4 to TRBJ1-4; TRBD1 matches at 8 bases. The trim removed 0 bases at V and 7 bases at J, leaving 5 bases unmatched. CDR1 SGHNT and CDR2 YYREEE come from the germline V gene (reference sequence). This CDR3 has 15 residues. CDR3 nucleotides: TGTGCCAGCAGCTTGGTTGGGACAGGCTCTGAAAAACTGTTTTTT. This encodes CASSLVGTGSEKLFF. The complete variable domain, with remaining parts taken from reference TRBV5-4 and TRBJ1-4, reads ETGVTQSPTHLIKTRGQQVTLRCSSQSGHNTVSWYQQALGQGPQFIFQYYREEENGRGNFPPRFSGLQFPNYSSELNVNALELDDSALYLCASSLVGTGSEKLFFGSGTQLSVL.

This clone has only a few counts. The chain combines TRBV7-8 with TRBJ2-1; D is unresolved. The CDR3 consists of 16 residues. Trimming stripped 2 bases from V and 3 bases from J, with 14 bases between. Looked up from germline, CDR1 is SGHVS and CDR2 is FQNEAQ. The chain's CDR3 is CASSLLSTFYYNEQFF. The DNA for the CDR3 is TGTGCCAGCAGCTTACTTTCAACGTTTTACTACAATGAGCAGTTCTTC.

CDR3 amino acids: CAIQGSSGNTIYF. The CDR3 nucleotides read TGTGCCATACAGGGGAGCTCTGGAAACACCATATATTTT. The chain recombines TRBV10-3 with TRBJ1-3, with 7 bases fitting TRBD1. Germline V CDR1 and CDR2: ENHRY, SYGVKD. The CDR3 runs to 13 residues. V shed 9 bases, J shed 0 bases, and the junction held 2 bases outside the gene matches.

This clone was seen more than once but under ten times. The chain joins TRBV2 to TRBJ1-1; a weak D match, TRBD1 (5 bases). Trimming shortened V by 7 bases and J by 4 bases, and 13 bases separated the two germline ends. The germline CDR1 and CDR2 sequences are SNHLY and FYNNEI. CDR3 length equals 13 residues. CDR3 DNA sequence: TGTGCCAGCAATGTGGGGCTGAGCACTGAAGCTTTCTTT. Residues: CASNVGLSTEAFF.

V usage is TRBV6-5 and J usage is TRBJ2-1, with 8 nucleotides matching TRBD2. Germline-derived CDR1 and CDR2 are MNHEY and SVGAGI. CDR3 length: 15 amino acids. The ends lost 0 bases at V and 8 bases at J; junction bases unmatched: 6. Here the CDR3 reads CASSYSGAGVDEQFF. The CDR3 DNA follows: TGTGCCAGCAGTTACTCGGGAGCGGGGGTGGATGAGCAGTTCTTC.

The chain recombines TRBV18 with TRBJ2-5, with 9 positions matching TRBD1. CDR3 length: 12 amino acids. Trimming removed 6 bases from V and 5 bases from J; junction bases left unmatched: 1. The germline gives CDR1 KGHSH, CDR2 LQKENI. CDR3 sequence reads: CASSGQGETQYF. CDR3 DNA sequence: TGTGCCAGCTCCGGACAGGGGGAGACCCAGTACTTC.

The chain joins TRBV11-2 to TRBJ1-5, with 9 bases fitting TRBD1. The CDR3 spans 14 residues. V was pared by 2 bases and J by 7 bases, with 3 bases of the junction left unmatched. Germline-derived CDR1 and CDR2 are SGHAT and FQNNGV. CDR3 protein: CASSLTGGGQPQHF. The CDR3 region has the DNA TGTGCCAGCAGCTTAACAGGGGGCGGACAGCCCCAGCATTTT.

The chain employs TRBV5-1 and TRBJ2-2; a weak D match, TRBD1 (5 bases). Germline V CDR1 and CDR2: SGHRS, YFSETQ. This CDR3 region has 15 residues. V was cut by 1 base and J by 3 bases, with 10 bases left in between. CDR3: CASSLSGSDTGELFF. CDR3 bases: TGCGCCAGCAGCTTGTCAGGGTCGGACACCGGGGAGCTGTTTTTT.

The gene calls are TRBV7-2 and TRBJ2-7; D ambiguous. V was cut by 5 bases and J by 3 bases, with 17 bases left in between. The CDR3 runs to 15 residues. Germline-derived CDR1 and CDR2 are SGHTA and FQGNSA. CDR3 DNA sequence: TGTGCCAGCAGCCGGACCTCCGGGTTAGGCTACGAGCAGTACTTC. Its translation: CASSRTSGLGYEQYF.

This rearrangement joins TRBV9 to TRBJ2-7; 8 bases map to TRBD2. V gave up 4 bases and J gave up 5 bases; unmatched junction bases: 20. The CDR3 consists of 18 residues. CDR1 and CDR2 from the germline V gene are SGDLS and YYNGEE. The CDR3 region is CASSPRLLAGGAEDEQYF. CDR3 nucleotides: TGTGCCAGCAGCCCCCGTTTGCTAGCGGGTGGGGCAGAGGACGAGCAGTACTTC. The full variable domain, with the rest looked up from reference TRBV9 and TRBJ2-7, is DSGVTQTPKHLITATGQRVTLRCSPRSGDLSVYWYQQSLDQGLQFLIQYYNGEERAKGNILERFSAQQFPDLHSELNLSSLELGDSALYFCASSPRLLAGGAEDEQYFGPGTRLTVT.

V usage is TRBV18 and J usage is TRBJ2-2, with 9 bases lining up with TRBD1. The J segment lost 5 bases and the V segment lost 6 bases, leaving 16 bases of the junction unmatched. The CDR3 loop spans 18 amino acids. Germline assignment: CDR1 KGHSH and CDR2 LQKENI. The CDR3 DNA is TGTGCCAGCTCGGACAGCCTCCGGACAGGGGCCCTTACCGGGGAGCTGTTTTTT. Its translation is CASSDSLRTGALTGELFF.

The chain links TRBV14 to TRBJ2-5; no definite D call. The germline gives CDR1 SGHDN, CDR2 FVKESK. CDR3 length equals 17 residues. Trimming stripped 4 bases from V and 0 bases from J, with 18 bases between. As DNA, the CDR3 is TGTGCCAGCAGCCGAGCAGACTCAATGGGGTACCAAGAGACCCAGTACTTC. Translating it yields CASSRADSMGYQETQYF.

The chain combines TRBV18 with TRBJ1-4; D is ambiguous. Looked up from germline, CDR1 is KGHSH and CDR2 is LQKENI. The CDR3 covers 13 residues. V gave up 10 bases and J gave up 8 bases, with 17 bases separating them. CDR3 DNA: TGTGCCACCCGGTCCCCCAATGAGGAAAAACTGTTTTTT. Its protein is CATRSPNEEKLFF.

V usage is TRBV18 and J usage is TRBJ2-1, with D perhaps TRBD1 (5 bases). Trimming removed 3 bases at V and 3 bases at J, with 12 bases between. This CDR3 comprises 15 residues. Looked up from germline, CDR1 is KGHSH and CDR2 is LQKENI. The CDR3 nucleotides read TGTGCCAGCTCACCGGGGCTAGGGTTCTACAATGAGCAGTTCTTC. It encodes CASSPGLGFYNEQFF.

Only one count was recorded for this clone. J is TRBJ2-7 and V is TRBV6-9, with TRBD1 matching 7 bases. Germline V gene lookup returns CDR1 MNHGY and CDR2 SVAAGI. The CDR3 consists of 14 residues. Trimming at V came to 6 bases and at J to 4 bases, leaving 9 bases not matched to a gene. The CDR3 region has the DNA TGTGCCAGCAGAAAAGACAGGGAGCTTTACGAGCAGTACTTC. It is translated as CASRKDRELYEQYF.

CDR3 region: CSTYNYGYTF. DNA of the CDR3: TGCAGTACGTATAACTATGGCTACACCTTC. The chain employs TRBV20-1 and TRBJ1-2, with D hard to call. The CDR3 has 10 residues. Germline-derived CDR1 and CDR2 are DFQATT and SNEGSKA (reference sequence). V was cut by 8 bases and J by 1 base, with 5 bases left in between.

The chain carries TRBV30 and TRBJ1-1, with 8 bases that match TRBD1. Per the germline V gene, CDR1 is GTSNPN and CDR2 is SVGIG (reference sequence). V lost 5 bases, J lost 1 base, and 12 bases stayed unmatched. The CDR3 runs to 16 residues. The CDR3 reads CAWDRTGWERNTEAFF. The CDR3 DNA reads TGTGCCTGGGATAGGACAGGGTGGGAACGGAACACTGAAGCTTTCTTT. The full variable domain, in which reference TRBV30 and TRBJ1-1 provide the parts outside the CDR3, is SQTIHQWPATLVQPVGSPLSLECTVEGTSNPNLYWYRQAAGRGLQLLFYSVGIGQISSEVPQNLSASRPQDRQFILSSKKLLLSDSGFYLCAWDRTGWERNTEAFFGQGTRLTVV.

Only a few counts were recorded for this clone. CDR3: CASSLGPNTGELFF. In DNA form, the CDR3 reads TGTGCCAGCAGCTTGGGTCCGAACACCGGGGAGCTGTTTTTT. The chain employs TRBV5-5 and TRBJ2-2; D gene uncertain. The CDR3 length is 14 residues. V was clipped by 0 bases and J by 0 bases, with 3 bases between them. Germline CDR1 is SGHKS and CDR2 is YYEKEE (reference sequence).

The chain employs TRBV6-5 and TRBJ1-5; D is unresolved. With 2 bases removed from V and 4 bases from J, the gap between germline ends came to 6 bases. The germline V gene encodes CDR1 MNHEY and CDR2 SVGAGI. This CDR3 contains 13 residues. The CDR3 protein is CASSYGRNQPQHF. The CDR3 DNA reads as TGTGCCAGCAGTTACGGGAGGAATCAGCCCCAGCATTTT.

The CDR3 coding sequence is TGTGCCAGCAGTGACTCTGTGGGCACAGATACGCAGTATTTT. Translated, it gives CASSDSVGTDTQYF. V is TRBV6-4 and J is TRBJ2-3; unclear D gene. CDR1 and CDR2 (germline): MRHNA, SNTAGT. V was cut by 0 bases and J by 1 base, with 5 bases left in between. The CDR3 extends over 14 amino acids.

The genes are TRBV27 and TRBJ2-7; no clear D gene. This CDR3 is built from 13 residues. Trimming removed 1 base at V and 2 bases at J, with 6 bases between. Germline V CDR1 and CDR2: MNHEY, SMNVEV (reference sequence). CDR3: CASSLYPAYEQYF. The CDR3 region has the DNA TGTGCCAGCAGTTTATATCCCGCCTACGAGCAGTACTTC.

This clone was detected only a few times. This sequence joins TRBV7-6 and TRBJ1-3; D is undetermined. This CDR3 has 14 residues. Between the trimmed V and J ends, which lost 1 base and 0 bases, there was a span of 4 bases. CDR1 is SGHVS and CDR2 is FNYEAQ in the germline V gene. In nucleotides, the CDR3 is TGTGCCAGCAGCTTAGAGGGCTCTGGAAACACCATATATTTT. As protein: CASSLEGSGNTIYF.

The chain joins TRBV30 to TRBJ1-5, with 8 bases aligning to TRBD1. Germline V gene data show CDR1 as GTSNPN and CDR2 as SVGIG (reference sequence). This CDR3 is 20 amino acids long. The trim removed 1 base at V and 4 bases at J, leaving 21 bases unmatched. This CDR3 reads CAWSEQRGTGKVFRNQPQHF. CDR3 DNA sequence: TGTGCCTGGAGTGAACAAAGAGGGACAGGTAAAGTTTTTCGGAATCAGCCCCAGCATTTT.

The chain joins TRBV6-6 to TRBJ2-7; D remains ambiguous. Germline V gene sequence: CDR1 MNHNY, CDR2 SVGAGI (reference sequence). The V end was cut by 2 bases, the J end by 1 base, with 6 bases between. CDR3 length: 13 amino acids. CDR3 sequence reads: CASSYDGSYEQYF. The CDR3 coding sequence is TGTGCCAGCAGTTACGACGGTTCCTACGAGCAGTACTTC.

This clone was counted only a few times. This chain uses TRBV13 with TRBJ2-7, with 8 bases fitting TRBD1. After removal of 6 bases from V and 0 bases from J, the junction contained 10 bases not matched to a gene. Germline CDR1 and CDR2: PRHDT and FYEKMQ (reference sequence). The CDR3 loop spans 16 amino acids. CDR3 region: CASSGGRQGFSYEQYF. As DNA, the CDR3 is TGTGCCAGCAGTGGAGGAAGACAGGGGTTCTCCTACGAGCAGTACTTC.

Only a few counts were recorded for this clone. The chain is built from TRBV5-8 and TRBJ1-1; D is undetermined. Trimming took 0 bases from V and 4 from J, leaving 13 bases between them. Germline V gives CDR1 SGHTS, CDR2 YDEGEE. This CDR3 region has 15 residues. The CDR3 reads CASSLAEGLGTEAFF. The CDR3 nucleotides are TGTGCCAGCAGCTTGGCCGAGGGTTTGGGCACTGAAGCTTTCTTT.

The chain joins TRBV6-1 to TRBJ1-5; 7 bases are shared with TRBD1. Germline-derived CDR1 and CDR2 are MNHNS and SASEGT. The CDR3 covers 18 residues. Germline trimming cut 2 bases from V and 4 bases from J; bases unmatched to any gene: 14. CDR3 DNA sequence: TGTGCCAGCAGTGAACCCTTTAGGGTCAGGGGGGCAAATCAGCCCCAGCATTTT. This codes for CASSEPFRVRGANQPQHF.

V is TRBV28 and J is TRBJ2-2; maybe TRBD1 (6 bases). The CDR3 length is 15 residues. V was shortened by 6 bases and J by 1 base, with 12 bases between the two germline ends. Germline V gene data show CDR1 as MDHEN and CDR2 as SYDVKM. The CDR3 DNA reads as TGTGCCAGCAGGACGACGGGACAGAACACCGGGGAGCTGTTTTTT. Residues: CASRTTGQNTGELFF.

The chain combines TRBV5-1 with TRBJ2-7; D gene unclear. Trimming stripped 0 bases from V and 7 bases from J, with 8 bases between. Germline V gene lookup returns CDR1 SGHRS and CDR2 YFSETQ. This CDR3 contains 12 residues. For the CDR3, the DNA is TGCGCCAGCAGCTTGGGGGGTTTTGAGCAGTACTTC. It is translated as CASSLGGFEQYF.